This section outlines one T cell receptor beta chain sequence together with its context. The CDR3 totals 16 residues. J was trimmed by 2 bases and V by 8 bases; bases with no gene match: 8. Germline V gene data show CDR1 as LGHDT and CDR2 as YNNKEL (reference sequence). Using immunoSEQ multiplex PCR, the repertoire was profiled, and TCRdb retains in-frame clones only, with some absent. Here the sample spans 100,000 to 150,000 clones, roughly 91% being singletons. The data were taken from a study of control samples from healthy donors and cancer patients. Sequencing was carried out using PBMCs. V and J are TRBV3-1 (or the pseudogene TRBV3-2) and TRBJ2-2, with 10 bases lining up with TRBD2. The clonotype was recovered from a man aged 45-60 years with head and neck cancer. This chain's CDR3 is CASSRLAGVNTGELFF. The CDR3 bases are TGTGCCAGCTCCAGGCTAGCGGGGGTAAACACCGGGGAGCTGTTTTTT.